This TCR beta chain was captured by sequencing in a study of shared clonotypes between healthy human individuals. Germline CDR1 SGHAT, CDR2 FQNNGV. V lost 5 bases and J lost 1, with 18 bases in between. The length of the CDR3 is 17 residues. The table came from immunoSEQ multiplex PCR; TCRdb's copy has only in-frame clones and leaves some out. The table includes about 79,000 clones, about 63% detected once. The clonotype was recovered from a man aged 25-45 years in good health. The genes are TRBV11-2 and TRBJ2-1; perhaps TRBD2 as D (6 bases). The sequenced sample consisted of memory CD8+ T cells sorted from blood. Subset of the sample: CD45RO+ cells pooled with CCR7-negative TemRA cells. The CDR3 DNA reads TGTGCCAGCAGCCAAGATCAGGAGGGAGGTTCCTACAATGAGCAGTTCTTC. Encoded protein: CASSQDQEGGSYNEQFF.